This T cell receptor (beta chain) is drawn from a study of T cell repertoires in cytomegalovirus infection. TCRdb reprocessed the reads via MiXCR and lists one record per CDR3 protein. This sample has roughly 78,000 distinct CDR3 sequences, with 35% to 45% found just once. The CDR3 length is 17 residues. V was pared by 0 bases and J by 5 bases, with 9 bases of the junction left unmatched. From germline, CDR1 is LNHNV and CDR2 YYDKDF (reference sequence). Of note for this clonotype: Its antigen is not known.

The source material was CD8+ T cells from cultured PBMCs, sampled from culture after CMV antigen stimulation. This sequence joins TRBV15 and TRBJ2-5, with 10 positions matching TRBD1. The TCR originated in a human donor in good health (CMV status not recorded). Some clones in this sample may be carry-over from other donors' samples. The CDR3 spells CATSRDRMGQGLETQYF. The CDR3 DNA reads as TGTGCCACCAGCAGAGATCGCATGGGACAGGGGCTTGAGACCCAGTACTTC.